This T cell receptor (beta chain) was identified during a study of cytomegalovirus exposure and HLA in healthy donors. Use of 60 Vbeta and 13 Jbeta primers characterized the PCR. Assay: immunoSEQ multiplex PCR; the TCRdb copy retains only in-frame clones and omits some. This table holds around 140,000 clones, approximately 88% found once. The length of the CDR3 is 17 residues. V lost 1 base, J lost 0 bases, and 16 bases lay in between. The germline V gene encodes CDR1 MGHRA and CDR2 YSYEKL. The clonotype originates from a woman aged 40-49 years in good health and CMV-seronegative. This rearrangement joins TRBV4-1 to TRBJ2-7; D is unclear. Sequences were obtained from PBMCs. CDR3 protein: CASSQGALVRSSYEQYF. Here the CDR3 DNA reads TGCGCCAGCAGCCAAGGGGCTTTAGTGAGAAGCTCCTACGAGCAGTACTTC.